This TCR delta chain originates from a study of Vδ1+ human thymocytes. Study observations and caveats: Thymic TRG and TRD repertoires appeared highly polyclonal, with Gaussian CDR3 length distributions.

For this clone: Its antigen is still unknown.

Looked up from germline, CDR1 is TSWWSYY and CDR2 is QGS. V lost 2 bases, J lost 3 bases, and 11 bases stayed unmatched. The CDR3 spans 18 residues. The template was reverse-transcribed extracted RNA. CDR3 amplicons came from multiplex PCR with pooled V-gene forward and constant-region reverse primers. TCRdb repeated clone calling on the multiplex PCR reads with CATT. This sample carries some 54,000 delta-chain clones, less than 20% of them seen once, and the ten largest clones take under 0.6%. This sequence joins TRDV1 and TRDJ1; 11 positions agree with TRDD3. The sample consisted of Vdelta1+ gamma-delta thymocytes from the thymus. The subset here: FACS-sorted CD3+ TCRalphabeta- TCRVdelta1+ TCRVdelta2- thymocytes. This TCR was recovered from a boy younger than two who had congenital heart surgery. The CDR3 DNA is TGTGCTCTTGGGGAAGGTTCCAGGCCCTGGGGGATACCCGATAAACTCATCTTT. This gives the protein CALGEGSRPWGIPDKLIF.